The 21 T cell receptor beta chains below were found in one sample sequenced in a study of blood T cell repertoires in COVID-19. TCRdb's table, derived via immunoSEQ multiplex PCR, lists solely in-frame clones and lacks some. The sample consists of roughly 250,000 clones, more than 75% of them appearing once. Material: peripheral blood. These receptors originate from a woman in her 40s who had recovered from COVID-19.

The V call is TRBV3-1 (or the pseudogene TRBV3-2), the J call TRBJ2-6; a weak D match, TRBD2 (5 bases). The CDR3 length is 17 residues. Germline CDR1 and CDR2: LGHDT and YNNKEL (reference sequence). Trimming cost V 1 base and J 0 bases, with 10 bases left between them. The CDR3 protein is CASSQAGGFSGANVLTF. CDR3 DNA: TGTGCCAGCAGCCAAGCAGGCGGGTTCTCTGGGGCCAACGTCCTGACTTTC.

The chain combines TRBV7-2 with TRBJ1-2; 8 positions match TRBD1. J lost 8 bases, V lost 0 bases, and 14 bases had no gene match. This CDR3 is 17 amino acids long. Germline V CDR1 and CDR2: SGHTA, FQGNSA. CDR3 coding DNA: TGTGCCAGCAGCTTAGCCGGGACAGGCGGGGGATGGAGGGGCTACACCTTC. Protein sequence: CASSLAGTGGGWRGYTF. The full variable domain, its missing parts supplied by reference TRBV7-2 and TRBJ1-2, is GAGVSQSPSNKVTEKGKDVELRCDPISGHTALYWYRQSLGQGLEFLIYFQGNSAPDKSGLPSDRFSAERTGGSVSTLTIQRTQQEDSAVYLCASSLAGTGGGWRGYTFGSGTRLTVV.

The rearrangement links TRBV29-1 to TRBJ1-1, with 8 bases that match TRBD1. This CDR3 has 13 residues. With 3 bases clipped from V and 6 bases from J, the junction kept 6 bases outside the gene matches. Germline assignment: CDR1 SQVTM and CDR2 ANQGSEA. CDR3 amino acids: CSVDRGRRAEAFF. The CDR3 DNA reads TGCAGCGTTGACAGGGGGCGGAGGGCTGAAGCTTTCTTT.

The V gene is TRBV7-2, the J gene TRBJ2-1; 8 bases are shared with TRBD2. Germline lookup yields CDR1 SGHTA and CDR2 FQGNSA. The CDR3 extends over 15 amino acids. The V and J ends lost 1 base and 1 base, in that order; junction bases with no gene match: 0. The CDR3 DNA follows: TGTGCCAGCAGCTTAGTAGCGGGATCCTACAATGAGCAGTTCTTC. It encodes CASSLVAGSYNEQFF.

The chain uses TRBV2 and TRBJ2-3, with D perhaps matching TRBD2 (5 bases). The CDR3 totals 14 residues. The germline V and J ends were trimmed by 1 base and 1 base, with 6 bases remaining between them. The germline V gene has CDR1 SNHLY and CDR2 FYNNEI. The CDR3 DNA is TGTGCCAGCAGTGAAGGGCGGGGCACAGATACGCAGTATTTT. It translates to CASSEGRGTDTQYF.

This clone was detected only once. The chain employs TRBV2 and TRBJ2-5, with 9 bases fitting TRBD1. This CDR3 region has 14 residues. After removal of 8 bases from V and 2 bases from J, the junction contained 6 bases not matched to a gene. Per the germline V gene, CDR1 is SNHLY and CDR2 is FYNNEI. CDR3 DNA sequence: TGTGCCAGCGCCGGGACAGGGACTCAAGAGACCCAGTACTTC. This codes for CASAGTGTQETQYF.

The table lists this clone with a count of one. Other nucleotide sequences from this sample produce the same CDR3. The genes are TRBV19 and TRBJ1-1; 7 bases are a match to TRBD1. Per germline, CDR1 LNHDA and CDR2 SQIVND (reference sequence). The CDR3 has 14 amino acids. Losses at the gene ends were 7 bases for V and 1 base for J; bases not matched to a gene: 6. CDR3 nucleotides: TGTGCCAGTACCTTGGGGACAGCGAACACTGAAGCTTTCTTT. It is translated as CASTLGTANTEAFF. Drawing the rest from reference TRBV19 and TRBJ1-1, the complete variable domain is DGGITQSPKYLFRKEGQNVTLSCEQNLNHDAMYWYRQDPGQGLRLIYYSQIVNDFQKGDIAEGYSVSREKKESFPLTVTSAQKNPTAFYLCASTLGTANTEAFFGQGTRLTVV.

This sequence joins TRBV2 and TRBJ2-7; possible D gene TRBD2, 6 bases. This CDR3 spans 12 amino acids. Germline CDR1 SNHLY, CDR2 FYNNEI. V was shortened by 8 bases and J by 3 bases, with 11 bases between the two germline ends. This chain's CDR3 is CASRLGDYEQYF. The CDR3 nucleotides are TGTGCCAGCCGACTAGGGGACTACGAGCAGTACTTC.

The chain employs TRBV29-1 and TRBJ1-4, with 10 bases lining up with TRBD1. This CDR3 spans 14 amino acids. V shed 4 bases and J 4 bases; nucleotides not matched to a gene: 3. Per germline, CDR1 SQVTM and CDR2 ANQGSEA. DNA for the CDR3: TGCAGCGTTGGTGGGGACAGGGGTAATGAAAAACTGTTTTTT. As protein: CSVGGDRGNEKLFF. The full variable domain, rest sourced from reference TRBV29-1 and TRBJ1-4, is SAVISQKPSRDICQRGTSLTIQCQVDSQVTMMFWYRQQPGQSLTLIATANQGSEATYESGFVIDKFPISRPNLTFSTLTVSNMSPEDSSIYLCSVGGDRGNEKLFFGSGTQLSVL.

The V and J genes are TRBV7-3 and TRBJ2-1; D call uncertain. The CDR3 runs 15 residues. In germline, CDR1 is SGHTA, CDR2 FQGTGA. V was pared by 2 bases and J by 2 bases, with 10 bases between. DNA for the CDR3: TGTGCCAGCAGCTTACCCGGTAGAACCTACAATGAGCAGTTCTTC. This gives the protein CASSLPGRTYNEQFF.

This chain connects TRBV30 to TRBJ1-2; D perhaps matches TRBD1 (5 bases). With 0 bases removed from V and 8 bases from J, the gap between germline ends came to 7 bases. The CDR3 consists of 11 residues. Germline V gives CDR1 GTSNPN, CDR2 SVGIG (reference sequence). Here the CDR3 reads CAWSVGVGYTF. The CDR3 nucleotides are TGTGCCTGGAGTGTAGGGGTAGGCTACACCTTC.

Only one count was recorded for this clone. This chain connects TRBV7-2 to TRBJ1-5; 11 bases fit TRBD1. Germline CDR1 and CDR2: SGHTA and FQGNSA. Trimming cost V 5 bases and J 4 bases; bases outside gene matches: 7. The CDR3 loop spans 16 amino acids. DNA of the CDR3: TGTGCCAGCAGCCCTCGGACAGGGGGCGCGAATCAGCCCCAGCATTTT. Encoded protein: CASSPRTGGANQPQHF.

The rearrangement joins TRBV11-2 to TRBJ2-7; the D gene is possibly TRBD1 (6 bases). The V and J ends lost 1 base and 6 bases respectively, with 16 bases between them. The CDR3 sequence is 15 residues long. CDR1 and CDR2 from the germline V gene are SGHAT and FQNNGV. The CDR3 DNA follows: TGTGCCAGCAGCTTAGTTCTGGGGGCGGCTATCGAGCAGTACTTC. Residues: CASSLVLGAAIEQYF.

V gene TRBV4-3 combines with J gene TRBJ1-4; the D gene is possibly TRBD1 (6 bases). CDR3 size: 15 residues. Trimming removed 4 bases at V and 6 bases at J, with 15 bases between. CDR1 is LGHNA and CDR2 is YSLEER in the germline V gene. In nucleotides, the CDR3 is TGCGCCAGCAGCCCCGGGGGGGGGCGGGATGAAAAACTGTTTTTT. Its protein is CASSPGGGRDEKLFF.

The V call is TRBV6-5, the J call TRBJ2-1; no clear D gene. CDR3 length: 12 residues. The germline V gene encodes CDR1 MNHEY and CDR2 SVGAGI. With 0 bases removed from V and 10 bases from J, the gap between germline ends came to 7 bases. The CDR3 coding sequence is TGTGCCAGCAGTTACTCGCGGCGGGAGCAGTTCTTC. Translating gives CASSYSRREQFF.

The chain links TRBV7-2 to TRBJ2-1; D may be TRBD1 (6 bases). This CDR3 region has 16 residues. Trimming stripped 5 bases from V and 3 bases from J, with 17 bases between. The germline gives CDR1 SGHTA, CDR2 FQGNSA. DNA of the CDR3: TGTGCCAGCAGCCCAGGCGGTACAGGGTACTACAATGAGCAGTTCTTC. It encodes CASSPGGTGYYNEQFF. Using reference TRBV7-2 and TRBJ2-1 for the parts outside the CDR3, the full variable domain is GAGVSQSPSNKVTEKGKDVELRCDPISGHTALYWYRQSLGQGLEFLIYFQGNSAPDKSGLPSDRFSAERTGGSVSTLTIQRTQQEDSAVYLCASSPGGTGYYNEQFFGPGTRLTVL.

A remark on this clone: This specimen includes other DNA sequences encoding the same CDR3. The gene calls are TRBV4-3 and TRBJ2-3, with D perhaps TRBD2 (6 bases). V lost 1 base and J 1 base, leaving 6 bases between the germline ends. This CDR3 region has 14 residues. CDR1 and CDR2 (germline): LGHNA, YSLEER. CDR3 DNA: TGCGCCAGCAGCCAAGCGGGAGGCACAGATACGCAGTATTTT. Translated, it gives CASSQAGGTDTQYF.

The chain's CDR3 is CASSRTGGGYGYTF. The CDR3 nucleotides are TGTGCCAGCAGCCGCACAGGGGGCGGCTATGGCTACACCTTC. The chain is built from TRBV11-2 and TRBJ1-2; TRBD1 matches at 9 bases. Per germline, CDR1 SGHAT and CDR2 FQNNGV. The CDR3 loop spans 14 amino acids. With V trimmed by 5 bases and J by 4 bases, 5 bases remained unmatched.

V and J are TRBV18 and TRBJ1-2; 9 bases match TRBD1. V shed 0 bases and J 8 bases; nucleotides not matched to a gene: 1. The germline gives CDR1 KGHSH, CDR2 LQKENI. There are 13 residues in the CDR3. The CDR3 here is CASSPPGQGGYTF. The CDR3 nucleotides read TGTGCCAGCTCACCACCGGGACAGGGCGGCTACACCTTC.

The chain is built from TRBV11-3 and TRBJ1-4; TRBD1 is a possible D gene (6 bases). CDR1 SGHNT and CDR2 YENEEA come from the germline V gene. The length of the CDR3 is 15 residues. Trimming removed 1 base from V and 7 bases from J, with 13 bases in between. The CDR3 DNA reads as TGTGCCAGCAGCTTAGGTGACAGGTTGGGTGAAAAACTGTTTTTT. Its translation is CASSLGDRLGEKLFF. Supplemented by reference TRBV11-3 and TRBJ1-4, the full variable domain reads EAGVVQSPRYKIIEKKQPVAFWCNPISGHNTLYWYLQNLGQGPELLIRYENEEAVDDSQLPKDRFSAERLKGVDSTLKIQPAELGDSAVYLCASSLGDRLGEKLFFGSGTQLSVL.

The genes are TRBV6-5 and TRBJ1-3, with a weak D call TRBD1 (5 bases). Trimming shortened V by 6 bases and J by 3 bases, and 12 bases separated the two germline ends. Germline-derived CDR1 and CDR2 are MNHEY and SVGAGI. CDR3 length: 14 amino acids. This chain's CDR3 is CASSPDRNGNTIYF. CDR3 coding DNA: TGTGCCAGCAGCCCCGACAGAAATGGAAACACCATATATTTT.